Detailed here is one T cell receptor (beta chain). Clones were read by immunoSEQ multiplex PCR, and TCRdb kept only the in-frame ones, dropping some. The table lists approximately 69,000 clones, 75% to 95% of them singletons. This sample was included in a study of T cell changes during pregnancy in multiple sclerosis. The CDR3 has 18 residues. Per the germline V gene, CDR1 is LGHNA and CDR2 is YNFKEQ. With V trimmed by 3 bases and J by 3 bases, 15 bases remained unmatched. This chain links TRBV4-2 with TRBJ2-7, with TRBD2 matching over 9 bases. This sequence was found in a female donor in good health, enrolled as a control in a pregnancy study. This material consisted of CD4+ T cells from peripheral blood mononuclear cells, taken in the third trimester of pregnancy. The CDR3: CASSHISRGGARGYEQYF. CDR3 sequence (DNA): TGTGCCAGCAGCCATATAAGTCGCGGGGGGGCCAGAGGCTACGAGCAGTACTTC.